The 17 T cell receptor beta chains below were found in one sample sequenced in a study of blood T cells in healthy people across ages. Combining a sample-barcoded 5' primer with a J-beta primer mix, a second PCR ran for roughly 6 to 12 cycles. TCRdb recomputed calls from the 5' RACE reads with MiXCR, one row per CDR3 protein. The sample lists some 1.7 million distinct CDR3 sequences, roughly 27% occurring once. Sequencing used blood. The receptors were sampled from a woman between 25 and 40 years old in good health.

Only a few counts were recorded for this clonotype. The chain has TRBV3-1 and TRBJ2-3, with D possibly being TRBD2 (6 bases). The CDR3 has 13 residues. Per the germline V gene, CDR1 is LGHDT and CDR2 is YNNKEL (reference sequence). The ends were cut back, 0 bases at V and 8 bases at J, with 9 bases in the middle. The CDR3 loop reads CASSQDLGGTQYF. DNA for the CDR3: TGTGCCAGCAGCCAAGATTTGGGGGGTACGCAGTATTTT.

This clonotype was seen repeatedly, ten times or more. The gene calls are TRBV20-1 and TRBJ2-5; 8 bases are shared with TRBD2. This CDR3 comprises 14 residues. In germline, CDR1 is DFQATT, CDR2 SNEGSKA (reference sequence). In DNA form, the CDR3 reads TGCAGCAAGCCGATGGCGGGGGGCAGAGAGACCCAGTACTTC. Translating it yields CSKPMAGGRETQYF.

The gene calls are TRBV14 and TRBJ2-7; 9 bases agree with TRBD1. Trimming at V came to 6 bases and at J to 5 bases, leaving 8 bases not matched to a gene. This CDR3 is built from 14 residues. From germline, CDR1 is SGHDN and CDR2 FVKESK. DNA of the CDR3: TGTGCCAGCAGTTACCCCGGGACAGGGAACGAGCAGTACTTC. This gives the protein CASSYPGTGNEQYF.

V gene TRBV24-1 combines with J gene TRBJ2-1; weak D call: TRBD2 (5 bases). V was trimmed by 9 bases and J by 6 bases, leaving 14 bases between them. The germline gives CDR1 KGHDR, CDR2 SFDVKD. There are 13 residues in the CDR3. CDR3 sequence reads: CATQSSSSNEQFF. Here the CDR3 DNA reads TGTGCCACCCAATCGTCTAGCAGCAATGAGCAGTTCTTC.

This chain connects TRBV5-6 to TRBJ1-2, with D possibly being TRBD1 (5 bases). From germline, CDR1 is SGHDT and CDR2 YYEEEE. The CDR3 length is 14 residues. Deletions cut 4 bases from V and 2 bases from J, with 12 bases between. The CDR3 nucleotides read TGTGCCAGCAGCGCTGACGGGGACAACTATGGCTACACCTTC. Translating gives CASSADGDNYGYTF.

This clonotype was counted only a few times. V usage is TRBV30 and J usage is TRBJ1-2; 7 bases align to TRBD1. The length of the CDR3 is 14 residues. Germline assignment: CDR1 GTSNPN and CDR2 SVGIG (reference sequence). V shed 2 bases, J shed 5 bases, and the junction held 8 bases outside the gene matches. Here the CDR3 DNA reads TGTGCCTGGAGTATTGGACAGGTCGGGTATGGCTACACCTTC. As protein: CAWSIGQVGYGYTF. The full variable domain, its missing parts supplied by reference TRBV30 and TRBJ1-2, is SQTIHQWPATLVQPVGSPLSLECTVEGTSNPNLYWYRQAAGRGLQLLFYSVGIGQISSEVPQNLSASRPQDRQFILSSKKLLLSDSGFYLCAWSIGQVGYGYTFGSGTRLTVV.

This clonotype was counted only a few times. This chain uses TRBV4-1 with TRBJ1-5; D is unclear. The germline CDR1 and CDR2 sequences are MGHRA and YSYEKL. CDR3 size: 13 residues. The ends were cut back, 0 bases at V and 7 bases at J, with 7 bases in the middle. The CDR3, as DNA: TGCGCCAGCAGCCAAGATCTTTGGCAGCCCCAGCATTTT. Amino acids: CASSQDLWQPQHF.

The chain employs TRBV20-1 and TRBJ2-1; D is unresolved. The length of the CDR3 is 10 residues. V was shortened by 5 bases and J by 6 bases, with 5 bases between the two germline ends. The germline V gene encodes CDR1 DFQATT and CDR2 SNEGSKA (reference sequence). CDR3 in amino acids: CSAFPNEQFF. CDR3 DNA sequence: TGCAGTGCTTTCCCCAATGAGCAGTTCTTC.

The rearrangement uses TRBV12-3 or TRBV12-4 and TRBJ1-5, with D unresolved. Trimming cost V 4 bases and J 2 bases, with 9 bases left between them. CDR3 length: 14 amino acids. The CDR3 is CASSSWLRNQPQHF. The CDR3 DNA sequence: TGTGCCAGCAGTTCCTGGCTGCGCAATCAGCCCCAGCATTTT.

This chain links TRBV10-3 with TRBJ2-1, with 8 bases fitting TRBD2. The J call is doubtful: the DNA matches TRBJ2-7 better. Germline V lookup: CDR1 ENHRY, CDR2 SYGVKD. This CDR3 spans 15 amino acids. Written as DNA, the CDR3 is TGTGCCATCAGTGAGGCGGGGGGCTCCTACAATGAGCAGTACTTC. It is translated as CAISEAGGSYNEQYF.

This clonotype was observed a few times. The CDR3 loop reads CASIGQGEGDYEQYF. CDR3 in DNA: TGTGCCAGCATCGGACAGGGGGAAGGCGACTACGAGCAGTACTTC. The chain links TRBV7-9 to TRBJ2-5; 10 bases are a match to TRBD1. The DNA matches TRBJ2-7 better at its end, which makes the J call doubtful. This CDR3 contains 15 residues. Germline V gives CDR1 SEHNR, CDR2 FQNEAQ (reference sequence).

This clonotype was observed once. The rearrangement links TRBV18 to TRBJ2-3; perhaps TRBD2 as D (6 bases). Deletions cut 6 bases from V and 0 bases from J, with 13 bases between. Germline CDR1 KGHSH, CDR2 LQKENI. This CDR3 is built from 15 residues. In DNA, the CDR3 is TGTGCCAGCTCCCGGGGGTCTCCGAGCACAGATACGCAGTATTTT. This codes for CASSRGSPSTDTQYF. Full variable domain (outside the CDR3, taken from reference TRBV18 and TRBJ2-3): NAGVMQNPRHLVRRRGQEARLRCSPMKGHSHVYWYRQLPEEGLKFMVYLQKENIIDESGMPKERFSAEFPKEGPSILRIQQVVRGDSAAYFCASSRGSPSTDTQYFGPGTRLTVL.

The rearrangement uses TRBV30 and TRBJ2-5; TRBD2 matches 11 bases. The CDR3 consists of 14 residues. Looked up from germline, CDR1 is GTSNPN and CDR2 is SVGIG (reference sequence). V shed 1 base, J shed 11 bases, and the junction held 9 bases outside the gene matches. This chain's CDR3 is CAWSGGLAGGLQYF. CDR3 DNA: TGTGCCTGGAGTGGAGGGTTAGCGGGAGGGTTGCAGTACTTC.

This clonotype was counted ten times or more. This chain joins TRBV6-5 and TRBJ2-3; maybe TRBD2 (5 bases). The CDR3 consists of 15 residues. The germline V gene encodes CDR1 MNHEY and CDR2 SVGAGI. V was pared by 2 bases and J by 0 bases, with 9 bases between. The CDR3 sequence: CASSYGGDSTDTQYF. The DNA for the CDR3 is TGTGCCAGCAGTTACGGAGGAGACAGCACAGATACGCAGTATTTT.

The rearrangement uses TRBV15 and TRBJ1-5, with D tentatively TRBD1 (6 bases). Germline V gene lookup returns CDR1 LNHNV and CDR2 YYDKDF (reference sequence). V gave up 1 base and J gave up 2 bases, with 9 bases separating them. This CDR3 is built from 15 residues. The CDR3 loop reads CATSRAGDGNQPQHF. The CDR3, as DNA: TGTGCCACCAGCAGAGCAGGGGACGGCAATCAGCCCCAGCATTTT.

This clonotype has at least ten counts. The chain links TRBV7-2 to TRBJ2-5; D is possibly TRBD1 or TRBD2 (5 bases each). V lost 5 bases and J lost 7, with 14 bases in between. CDR1 and CDR2 from the germline V gene are SGHTA and FQGNSA. The CDR3 is made up of 13 amino acids. The CDR3: CASSERDVGTQYF. The CDR3 DNA reads as TGTGCCAGCAGCGAACGGGACGTGGGGACCCAGTACTTC.

This clonotype was counted many times. The chain joins TRBV5-1 to TRBJ2-3, with TRBD2 matching over 7 bases. The CDR3 consists of 16 residues. The V gene's germline CDR1 is SGHRS and CDR2 YFSETQ. The ends lost 0 bases at V and 1 base at J; junction bases unmatched: 5. The CDR3 region is CASSLAAGVRTDTQYF. Written as DNA, the CDR3 is TGCGCCAGCAGCTTGGCGGCGGGGGTCCGCACAGATACGCAGTATTTT.